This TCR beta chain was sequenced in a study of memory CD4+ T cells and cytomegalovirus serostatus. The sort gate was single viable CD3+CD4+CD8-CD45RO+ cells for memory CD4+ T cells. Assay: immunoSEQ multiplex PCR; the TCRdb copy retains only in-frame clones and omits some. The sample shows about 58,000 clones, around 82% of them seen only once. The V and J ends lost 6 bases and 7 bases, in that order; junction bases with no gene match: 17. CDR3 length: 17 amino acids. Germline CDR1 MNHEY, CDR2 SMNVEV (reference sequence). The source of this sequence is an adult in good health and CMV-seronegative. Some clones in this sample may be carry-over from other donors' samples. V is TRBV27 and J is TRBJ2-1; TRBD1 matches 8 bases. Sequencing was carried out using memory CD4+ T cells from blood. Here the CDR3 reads CASRPRYYRGARNEQFF. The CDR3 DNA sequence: TGTGCCAGCAGGCCAAGATACTACAGGGGGGCTAGGAATGAGCAGTTCTTC.